One and the same sample provided the 32 T cell receptor beta chains below, sequenced in a study of T-cell reconstitution after alpha-beta-depleted transplantation in children. A TCRbeta library incorporating unique molecular identifiers was prepared. One entry per CDR3 protein results from TCRdb running MiXCR on the PCR reads. The sample consists of hundreds of thousands of distinct CDR3 sequences, 20% to 25% of them appearing once. Sample: PBMCs, mostly from graft donor cells, taken 360 days after TCRalphabeta/CD19-depleted stem cell transplant. Receptors were obtained from a boy under two years old who had a stem cell transplant for acute myeloid leukemia, so the T cells may come from the graft donor.

This clonotype showed up just a few times. The CDR3 loop reads CSVERWNKGQFF. In nucleotides, the CDR3 is TGCAGCGTTGAAAGATGGAACAAGGGGCAGTTCTTC. V usage is TRBV29-1 and J usage is TRBJ2-1; no reliable D call. The CDR3 is 12 amino acids. Germline loops: CDR1 SQVTM, CDR2 ANQGSEA. V was clipped by 2 bases and J by 12 bases, with 14 bases between them.

This clonotype appeared many times. The rearrangement joins TRBV12-3 or TRBV12-4 to TRBJ2-7; D not resolved. Trimming removed 1 base at V and 3 bases at J, with 7 bases between. The CDR3 is 13 residues long. Written as DNA, the CDR3 is TGTGCCAGCAGTTTAGTGTTAAGCTACGAGCAGTACTTC. It is translated as CASSLVLSYEQYF.

This clonotype has just a few counts. This chain links TRBV7-2 with TRBJ2-5; D may be TRBD1 or TRBD2 (5 bases each). The CDR3 spans 14 residues. The V and J ends lost 1 base and 5 bases respectively, with 11 bases between them. Germline assignment: CDR1 SGHTA and CDR2 FQGNSA. The CDR3 loop is CASSLVGVSETQYF. DNA for the CDR3: TGTGCCAGCAGCTTAGTGGGGGTCTCCGAGACCCAGTACTTC.

This clonotype occurred a few times. This sequence joins TRBV12-3 or TRBV12-4 and TRBJ1-1; 7 positions agree with TRBD1. Unmatched junction bases numbered 9, after V lost 6 bases and J lost 5 bases. CDR3 size: 14 residues. In DNA, the CDR3 is TGTGCCAGCAGCAAAGACAGGGTCAAGACTGAAGCTTTCTTT. Translation: CASSKDRVKTEAFF.

This clonotype was found many times. This sequence joins TRBV6-1 and TRBJ2-7; the match to TRBD1 covers 12 bases. The germline V gene encodes CDR1 MNHNS and CDR2 SASEGT. The CDR3 runs to 14 residues. V shed 6 bases, J shed 7 bases, and the junction held 7 bases outside the gene matches. CDR3 in amino acids: CASRPGTGGAEQYF. CDR3 DNA sequence: TGTGCCAGCAGGCCCGGGACAGGGGGCGCTGAGCAGTACTTC.

This clonotype was seen a few times. This rearrangement joins TRBV6-1 to TRBJ2-5; D not resolved. The CDR3 loop spans 15 amino acids. CDR1 and CDR2 from the germline V gene are MNHNS and SASEGT. Trimming took 3 bases from V and 2 from J, leaving 13 bases between them. CDR3 sequence (DNA): TGTGCCAGCAGTGAGACGCTTACGGTTCAAGAGACCCAGTACTTC. It yields the protein CASSETLTVQETQYF.

V and J are TRBV5-1 and TRBJ1-1; a weak D match, TRBD1 (5 bases). CDR1 is SGHRS and CDR2 is YFSETQ in the germline V gene. V dropped 1 base and J dropped 6 bases, with 16 bases sitting between them. The CDR3 is 15 amino acids. CDR3 sequence: CASSLMRAGRSEAFF. The CDR3 DNA sequence: TGCGCCAGCAGCTTGATGAGGGCAGGGCGTTCTGAAGCTTTCTTT.

This clonotype occurred many times. The chain combines TRBV12-3 or TRBV12-4 with TRBJ2-2; D possibly matches TRBD1 or TRBD2 (6 bases each). This CDR3 contains 16 residues. The V gene lost 7 bases and the J gene lost 3 bases, with 18 bases spanning the gap. In nucleotides, the CDR3 is TGTGCCAGCATCAATGGCCCGGGGGCCTACACCGGGGAGCTGTTTTTT. Translation: CASINGPGAYTGELFF.

The chain combines TRBV13 with TRBJ2-6; possibly TRBD1 or TRBD2 for D (5 bases each). V was shortened by 5 bases and J by 2 bases, with 22 bases between the two germline ends. Germline CDR1 reads PRHDT; CDR2 reads FYEKMQ (reference sequence). The CDR3 runs 19 residues. The CDR3 sequence is CASSPNPGHRTAGANVLTF. The CDR3 nucleotides read TGTGCCAGCAGCCCCAATCCGGGTCACAGGACTGCTGGGGCCAACGTCCTGACTTTC.

This clonotype was recorded many times. The V gene is TRBV12-3 or TRBV12-4, the J gene TRBJ2-2; 9 nucleotides match TRBD2. The CDR3 sequence is 15 residues long. The trim removed 3 bases at V and 8 bases at J, leaving 7 bases unmatched. Written as DNA, the CDR3 is TGTGCCAGCAGTTTGGGGCGGGGGGGAAAAGGGGAGCTGTTTTTT. Protein product: CASSLGRGGKGELFF.

The table lists this clonotype with a few counts. V gene TRBV9 combines with J gene TRBJ2-3; the D gene is possibly TRBD2 (5 bases). CDR3 length equals 12 residues. Germline V gene lookup returns CDR1 SGDLS and CDR2 YYNGEE. Trimming took 0 bases from V and 7 from J, leaving 6 bases between them. In nucleotides, the CDR3 is TGTGCCAGCAGCGTAGGAGGGAATACGCAGTATTTT. Protein product: CASSVGGNTQYF.

The gene calls are TRBV5-4 and TRBJ2-1; 7 positions match TRBD1. J lost 6 bases, V lost 8 bases, and 5 bases had no gene match. This CDR3 has 12 amino acids. CDR1 and CDR2 from the germline V gene are SGHNT and YYREEE (reference sequence). CDR3 sequence: CASDREGNEQFF. The CDR3 coding sequence is TGTGCCAGTGACAGGGAAGGCAATGAGCAGTTCTTC.

The gene calls are TRBV5-1 and TRBJ2-2; D uncertain. Per the germline V gene, CDR1 is SGHRS and CDR2 is YFSETQ. With 4 bases removed from V and 9 bases from J, the gap between germline ends came to 19 bases. The CDR3 consists of 15 residues. CDR3 sequence: CASSHSPRFQRELFF. CDR3 sequence (DNA): TGCGCCAGCAGCCACTCGCCAAGGTTTCAGCGGGAGCTGTTTTTT.

The chain couples TRBV6-1 to TRBJ2-3; 9 bases line up with TRBD2. V was pared by 6 bases and J by 6 bases, with 4 bases of the junction left unmatched. The CDR3 extends over 13 amino acids. The V gene's germline CDR1 is MNHNS and CDR2 SASEGT. The CDR3 DNA reads as TGTGCCAGCAGGAGCGGGGGGCCTGATACGCAGTATTTT. Amino acid sequence: CASRSGGPDTQYF.

At least ten counts were recorded for this clonotype. The chain joins TRBV7-9 to TRBJ2-2; 12 nucleotides match TRBD2. The trim removed 4 bases at V and 8 bases at J, leaving 5 bases unmatched. The CDR3 has 15 amino acids. Germline V lookup: CDR1 SEHNR, CDR2 FQNEAQ (reference sequence). The CDR3 sequence is CASSSSGGASGELFF. As DNA, the CDR3 is TGTGCCAGCAGCTCTAGCGGGGGGGCTTCAGGGGAGCTGTTTTTT.

Ten or more counts support this clonotype. The chain is built from TRBV21-1 and TRBJ1-1; the D call TRBD1 from the table was never checked on the DNA. TRBV21-1 is designated a pseudogene. This CDR3 is built from 16 residues. CDR3 residues: CASSKVVSGGRPVAFF. The CDR3, as DNA: TGTGCCAGCAGCAAAGTTGTTTCCGGGGGCAGGCCGGTAGCTTTCTTT.

This clonotype showed up many times. V and J are TRBV9 and TRBJ2-2; 10 positions match TRBD1. Germline-derived CDR1 and CDR2 are SGDLS and YYNGEE. The CDR3 has 17 residues. With V trimmed by 0 bases and J by 3 bases, 5 bases remained unmatched. The CDR3 sequence is CASSVEGQGRYTGELFF. As DNA, the CDR3 is TGTGCCAGCAGCGTAGAGGGACAGGGGAGGTACACCGGGGAGCTGTTTTTT.

V gene TRBV6-1 combines with J gene TRBJ1-1; no clear D. Germline V lookup: CDR1 MNHNS, CDR2 SASEGT. The CDR3 sequence is 16 residues long. Between the trimmed V and J ends, which lost 5 bases and 4 bases, there was a span of 20 bases. The CDR3 spells CASSTGRNWRGTEAFF. CDR3 nucleotide sequence: TGTGCCAGCAGTACGGGCAGGAATTGGAGAGGCACTGAAGCTTTCTTT.

This clonotype was detected only once. V gene TRBV20-1 combines with J gene TRBJ1-5; D call uncertain. The V and J ends lost 1 base and 3 bases respectively, with 10 bases between them. The CDR3 spans 14 residues. Germline CDR1 reads DFQATT; CDR2 reads SNEGSKA (reference sequence). The CDR3, as DNA: TGCAGTGCTAGAGGATCCAGGATCAATCAGCCCCAGCATTTT. This gives the protein CSARGSRINQPQHF.

This clonotype was observed at least ten times. The genes are TRBV28 and TRBJ2-5; unclear D gene. The CDR3 is 15 residues long. Germline V lookup: CDR1 MDHEN, CDR2 SYDVKM. The V end lost 2 bases, the J end lost 2 bases, and 12 bases lay between the germline ends. This CDR3 reads CASSLIGRLQETQYF. Here the CDR3 DNA reads TGTGCCAGCAGTTTAATTGGACGGTTACAAGAGACCCAGTACTTC.

The chain uses TRBV20-1 and TRBJ2-5; TRBD1 matches 8 bases. With V trimmed by 3 bases and J by 2 bases, 5 bases remained unmatched. The germline gives CDR1 DFQATT, CDR2 SNEGSKA (reference sequence). The CDR3 covers 14 residues. The CDR3: CSARTTGAQETQYF. CDR3 nucleotides: TGCAGTGCTAGGACGACAGGGGCACAAGAGACCCAGTACTTC.

This clonotype was detected a few times. CDR3: CSVEDLAGGPGNEQFF. In DNA, the CDR3 is TGCAGCGTTGAAGATCTAGCGGGGGGGCCGGGCAATGAGCAGTTCTTC. V and J are TRBV29-1 and TRBJ2-1; 12 bases align to TRBD2. Germline lookup yields CDR1 SQVTM and CDR2 ANQGSEA. This CDR3 region has 16 residues. V lost 0 bases, J lost 6 bases, and 6 bases stayed unmatched.

This clonotype has at least ten counts. V gene TRBV5-1 combines with J gene TRBJ2-7; TRBD1 agrees at 7 bases. From germline, CDR1 is SGHRS and CDR2 YFSETQ. The CDR3 totals 15 residues. V lost 4 bases, J lost 2 bases, and 9 bases stayed unmatched. CDR3: CASSPDGTEPYEQYF. For the CDR3, the DNA is TGCGCCAGCAGCCCTGACGGGACAGAGCCCTACGAGCAGTACTTC.

This clonotype came up once. As DNA, the CDR3 is TGCGCCAGCAGCCAAGATACCTTCGAGAACACCGGGGAGCTGTTTTTT. Translation: CASSQDTFENTGELFF. V and J are TRBV4-3 and TRBJ2-2; D gene unclear. Germline assignment: CDR1 LGHNA and CDR2 YSLEER. The CDR3 has 16 residues. V was trimmed by 0 bases and J by 1 base, leaving 9 bases between them.

The chain couples TRBV18 to TRBJ2-5; TRBD2 aligns across 11 bases. The CDR3 consists of 15 residues. Trimming cost V 3 bases and J 5 bases; bases outside gene matches: 5. Germline values: CDR1 KGHSH, CDR2 LQKENI. CDR3 DNA sequence: TGTGCCAGCTCACCGGGGACTAGCGGTCGGGAGACCCAGTACTTC. Its translation is CASSPGTSGRETQYF.

Many counts were recorded for this clonotype. The rearrangement joins TRBV20-1 to TRBJ2-7, with D uncertain. Trimming left V 6 bases short and J 3 bases short, with 9 bases between. Germline V gene lookup returns CDR1 DFQATT and CDR2 SNEGSKA (reference sequence). CDR3 length: 11 residues. The CDR3 spells CSALDVYEQYF. The CDR3 DNA sequence: TGCAGTGCCCTGGACGTCTACGAGCAGTACTTC.

In its sample, this clonotype was seen many times. This sequence joins TRBV4-3 and TRBJ1-1; D is ambiguous. Deletions cut 0 bases from V and 5 bases from J, with 13 bases between. The CDR3 has 15 residues. The germline V gene has CDR1 LGHNA and CDR2 YSLEER. DNA of the CDR3: TGCGCCAGCAGCCAAGATGAGGGAGGAGGGACTGAAGCTTTCTTT. Translating gives CASSQDEGGGTEAFF.

The chain employs TRBV20-1 and TRBJ1-3, with D perhaps matching TRBD1 (5 bases). Trimming took off 6 bases at V and 0 bases at J, with 15 bases between the two ends. The germline V gene has CDR1 DFQATT and CDR2 SNEGSKA (reference sequence). The length of the CDR3 is 15 residues. The CDR3 sequence is CSADSRDPSGNTIYF. In DNA, the CDR3 is TGCAGTGCAGATTCCAGGGACCCCTCTGGAAACACCATATATTTT.

The rearrangement uses TRBV6-1 and TRBJ1-2; no firm D call. Germline loops: CDR1 MNHNS, CDR2 SASEGT. CDR3 length equals 13 residues. V gave up 0 bases and J gave up 8 bases, with 10 bases separating them. The chain's CDR3 is CASSEALLGGYTF. CDR3 coding DNA: TGTGCCAGCAGTGAAGCGCTTCTGGGAGGCTACACCTTC.

The rearrangement joins TRBV11-2 to TRBJ2-3; perhaps TRBD2 as D (7 bases). With 1 base removed from V and 2 bases from J, the gap between germline ends came to 13 bases. This CDR3 is 16 amino acids long. The germline CDR1 and CDR2 sequences are SGHAT and FQNNGV. The CDR3: CASSLGGGAYTDTQYF. The CDR3 nucleotides read TGTGCCAGCAGCTTAGGGGGGGGGGCCTACACAGATACGCAGTATTTT.

This chain uses TRBV9 with TRBJ2-7, with 8 bases lining up with TRBD1. The CDR3 extends over 14 amino acids. In germline, CDR1 is SGDLS, CDR2 YYNGEE. V gave up 0 bases and J gave up 3 bases; unmatched junction bases: 2. The CDR3 sequence is CASSVGTGIYEQYF. The CDR3 nucleotides are TGTGCCAGCAGCGTAGGGACAGGGATCTACGAGCAGTACTTC.

This chain links TRBV20-1 with TRBJ1-1; 8 nucleotides line up with TRBD1. J was trimmed by 1 base and V by 2 bases; bases with no gene match: 3. The CDR3 length is 14 residues. Germline CDR1 is DFQATT and CDR2 is SNEGSKA (reference sequence). The CDR3, as DNA: TGCAGTGCTAGACAGGGGGCCCCGAACACTGAAGCTTTCTTT. This gives the protein CSARQGAPNTEAFF.